The 9 T cell receptor beta chains reported below all come from one sample, sequenced in a study of spatial heterogeneity in lung cancer. MiXCR, applied by TCRdb to the 5' RACE reads, yields one record per CDR3 protein. The data contain 7,600 or so distinct CDR3 sequences, 6.5% to 9% of them singletons. The time point denotes: sample taken at primary tumor resection. Material for sequencing was whole RNA from tumor, nontumor lung or frozen PBMC, left unsorted. The sequencing here drew on PBMCs, taken at surgery. The receptors shown here come from a male donor with early-stage non-small cell lung cancer.

This clonotype was recorded many times. Within a library made for alpha chains, this beta chain is off target, and its count is uninformative. This rearrangement joins TRBV7-2 to TRBJ1-1; tentative D call: TRBD1 (5 bases). Germline CDR1 and CDR2: SGHTA and FQGNSA. The CDR3 length is 13 residues. Trimming took 5 bases from V and 4 from J, leaving 11 bases between them. The CDR3 DNA is TGTGCCAGCAGCCTATCGGGGGGCACTGAAGCTTTCTTT. It codes for CASSLSGGTEAFF.

The table lists this clonotype with a few counts. Because the library targeted alpha chains, this beta chain is an off-target read whose size means little. The V and J genes are TRBV5-1 and TRBJ2-7; weak D call: TRBD1 (6 bases). The V end was cut by 4 bases, the J end by 0 bases, with 14 bases between. Looked up from germline, CDR1 is SGHRS and CDR2 is YFSETQ. The CDR3 contains 15 residues. CDR3: CASSLTGLSSYEQYV. CDR3 in DNA: TGCGCCAGCAGCCTTACAGGGCTGAGCTCCTACGAGCAGTACGTC.

This clonotype was counted ten times or more. The size of this beta chain means little, since it is a stray read in a library made for alpha chains. The DNA of the CDR3 is TGTGCCACCAGGAGGGGGCTAGCGGGGGGGCAGAATGAGCAGTTCTTC. Residues: CATRRGLAGGQNEQFF. This sequence joins TRBV15 and TRBJ2-1; TRBD2 matches at 12 bases. Germline V gene sequence: CDR1 LNHNV, CDR2 YYDKDF (reference sequence). The CDR3 extends over 16 amino acids. V was pared by 6 bases and J by 7 bases, with 10 bases of the junction left unmatched.

This clonotype has a count of ten or more. In a library made to pick up alpha chains, this beta chain is a stray read with a size that means little. The rearrangement uses TRBV28 and TRBJ1-6; D uncertain. Trimming left V 8 bases short and J 7 bases short, with 9 bases between. Germline V gene data show CDR1 as MDHEN and CDR2 as SYDVKM. CDR3 length equals 12 residues. The CDR3 loop is CASDVGNSPLHF. The CDR3 DNA follows: TGTGCCAGCGACGTGGGGAATTCACCCCTCCACTTT.

This clonotype has a count of ten or more. This beta chain is an unintended read in a library built for alpha chains; its size means little. This chain's CDR3 is CASRRGEIRSPLHF. The CDR3 region has the DNA TGTGCCAGCAGGCGGGGCGAGATCCGTTCACCCCTCCACTTT. The chain is built from TRBV2 and TRBJ1-6; D perhaps matches TRBD1 (5 bases). Trimming took 6 bases from V and 9 from J, leaving 15 bases between them. Germline CDR1 and CDR2: SNHLY and FYNNEI. This CDR3 region has 14 residues.

By share of the sample, this clonotype is medium-sized. This beta chain slipped into a library made for alpha chains as a stray read, so its size is not meaningful. The V call is TRBV7-2, the J call TRBJ2-3; D unclear. The germline gives CDR1 SGHTA, CDR2 FQGNSA. The CDR3 loop spans 13 amino acids. Trimming removed 1 base from V and 2 bases from J, with 4 bases in between. The CDR3 DNA sequence: TGTGCCAGCAGCTTAGACAACACAGATACGCAGTATTTT. Its protein is CASSLDNTDTQYF.

This clonotype showed up many times. This beta chain is a stray read from a library made for alpha chains; its abundance is not meaningful. V is TRBV28 and J is TRBJ1-4; no firm D call. Germline loops: CDR1 MDHEN, CDR2 SYDVKM. The V end lost 7 bases, the J end lost 7 bases, and 13 bases lay between the germline ends. The CDR3 is 13 amino acids. The CDR3 sequence is CASKGAAGEKLFF. Written as DNA, the CDR3 is TGTGCCAGCAAGGGTGCTGCGGGTGAAAAACTGTTTTTT.

Turning to this clonotype: This beta chain is a stray sequence in a library constructed for alpha chains; its clone size is not meaningful. The CDR3 region has the DNA TGTGCCAGCAGTTCGACATGGTCGTATAATTCACCCCTCCACTTT. Translating gives CASSSTWSYNSPLHF. The rearrangement uses TRBV27 and TRBJ1-6; no definite D call. V was clipped by 4 bases and J by 4 bases, with 11 bases between them. CDR3 size: 15 residues. Per germline, CDR1 MNHEY and CDR2 SMNVEV (reference sequence).

This clonotype was seen many times. The size of this beta chain means little, since it is a stray read in a library made for alpha chains. As DNA, the CDR3 is TGTGCCAGCCGCCACGGGTCGAAAAGGGCTGAAGCTTTCTTT. It is translated as CASRHGSKRAEAFF. V and J are TRBV12-3 or TRBV12-4 and TRBJ1-1; unclear D gene. V lost 8 bases, J lost 6 bases, and 19 bases lay in between. This CDR3 has 14 amino acids.